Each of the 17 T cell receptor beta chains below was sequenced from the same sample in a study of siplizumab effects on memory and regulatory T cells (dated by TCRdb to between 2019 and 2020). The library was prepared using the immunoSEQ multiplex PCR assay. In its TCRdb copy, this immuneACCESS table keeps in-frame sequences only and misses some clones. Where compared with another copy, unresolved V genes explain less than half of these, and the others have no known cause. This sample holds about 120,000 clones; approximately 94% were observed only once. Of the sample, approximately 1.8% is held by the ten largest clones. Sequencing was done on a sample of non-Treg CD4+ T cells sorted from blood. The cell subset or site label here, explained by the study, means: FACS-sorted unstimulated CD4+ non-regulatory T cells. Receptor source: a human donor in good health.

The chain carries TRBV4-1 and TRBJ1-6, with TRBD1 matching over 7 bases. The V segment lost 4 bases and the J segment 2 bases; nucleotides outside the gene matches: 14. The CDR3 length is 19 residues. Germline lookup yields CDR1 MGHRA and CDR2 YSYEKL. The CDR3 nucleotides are TGCGCCAGCAGCCCCCAACCACAGGGGACAATCGCCTATAATTCACCCCTCCACTTT. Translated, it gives CASSPQPQGTIAYNSPLHF.

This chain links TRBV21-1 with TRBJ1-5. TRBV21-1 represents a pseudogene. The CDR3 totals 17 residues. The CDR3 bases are TGTGCCAGCAGCCTCAATCGCCGGGACGGAAGAAGAGAGCCCCAGCATTTT. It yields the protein CASSLNRRDGRREPQHF.

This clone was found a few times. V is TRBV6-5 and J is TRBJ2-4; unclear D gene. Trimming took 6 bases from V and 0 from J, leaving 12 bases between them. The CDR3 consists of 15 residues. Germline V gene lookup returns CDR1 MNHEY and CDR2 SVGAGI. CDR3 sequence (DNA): TGTGCCAGCAGCCAAACAGTACTAGCCAAAAACATTCAGTACTTC. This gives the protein CASSQTVLAKNIQYF.

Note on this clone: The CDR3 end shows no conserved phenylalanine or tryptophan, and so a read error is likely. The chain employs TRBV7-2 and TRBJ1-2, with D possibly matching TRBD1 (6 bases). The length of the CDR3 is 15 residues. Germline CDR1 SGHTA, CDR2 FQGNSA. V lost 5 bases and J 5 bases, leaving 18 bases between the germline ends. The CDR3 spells CASSPQTTGSYGYTL. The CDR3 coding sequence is TGTGCCAGCAGCCCCCAGACCACAGGGAGTTATGGCTACACCCTC.

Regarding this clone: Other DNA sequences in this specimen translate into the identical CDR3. The CDR3 DNA sequence: TGTGCCAGCTCACCAACCGGGACAGGGGTCGGAAACACCATATATTTT. It codes for CASSPTGTGVGNTIYF. The chain employs TRBV18 and TRBJ1-3; 10 nucleotides match TRBD1. V shed 2 bases, J shed 4 bases, and the junction held 5 bases outside the gene matches. Germline CDR1 and CDR2: KGHSH and LQKENI. The CDR3 runs to 16 residues.

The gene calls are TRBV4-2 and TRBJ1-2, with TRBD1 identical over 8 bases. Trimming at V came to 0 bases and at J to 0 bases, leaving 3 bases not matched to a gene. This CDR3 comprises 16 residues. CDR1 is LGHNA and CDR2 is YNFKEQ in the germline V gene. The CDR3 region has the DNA TGTGCCAGCAGCCAAGATCAGGGGGCAGCTAACTATGGCTACACCTTC. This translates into CASSQDQGAANYGYTF.

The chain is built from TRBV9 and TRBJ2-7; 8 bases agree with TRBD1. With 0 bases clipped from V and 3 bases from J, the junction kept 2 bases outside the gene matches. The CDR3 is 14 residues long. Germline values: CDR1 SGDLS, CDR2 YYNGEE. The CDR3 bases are TGTGCCAGCAGCGTAGGGACAGGGTACTACGAGCAGTACTTC. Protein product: CASSVGTGYYEQYF.

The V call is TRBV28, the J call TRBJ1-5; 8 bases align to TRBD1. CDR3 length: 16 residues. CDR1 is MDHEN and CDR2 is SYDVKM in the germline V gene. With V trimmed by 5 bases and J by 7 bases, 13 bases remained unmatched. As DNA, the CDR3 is TGTGCCAGCAGTGGACAGGGACGGCGATCGGGCCAGCCCCAGCATTTT. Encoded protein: CASSGQGRRSGQPQHF.

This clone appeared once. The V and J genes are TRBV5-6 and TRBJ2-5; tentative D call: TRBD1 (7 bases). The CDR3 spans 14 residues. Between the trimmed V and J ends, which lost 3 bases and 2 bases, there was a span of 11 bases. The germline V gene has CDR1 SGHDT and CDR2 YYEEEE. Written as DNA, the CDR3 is TGTGCCAGCAGCTGGGGGGACAGTCAAGAGACCCAGTACTTC. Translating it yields CASSWGDSQETQYF.

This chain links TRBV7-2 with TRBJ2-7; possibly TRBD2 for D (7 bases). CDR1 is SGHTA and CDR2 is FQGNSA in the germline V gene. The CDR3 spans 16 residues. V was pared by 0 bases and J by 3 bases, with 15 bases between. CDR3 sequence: CASSLADRGAYYEQYF. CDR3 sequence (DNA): TGTGCCAGCAGCTTAGCCGATCGGGGGGCTTACTACGAGCAGTACTTC.

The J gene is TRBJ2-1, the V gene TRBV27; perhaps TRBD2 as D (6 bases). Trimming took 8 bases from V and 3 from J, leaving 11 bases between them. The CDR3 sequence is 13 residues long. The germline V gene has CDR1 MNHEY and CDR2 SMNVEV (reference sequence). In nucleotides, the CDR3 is TGTGCCAGCCGCGGGACTGGCTACAATGAGCAGTTCTTC. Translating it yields CASRGTGYNEQFF.

CDR3 amino acids: CAISREGGYVNEQFF. DNA for the CDR3: TGTGCCATCAGCAGAGAGGGGGGTTACGTCAATGAGCAGTTCTTC. The chain links TRBV10-3 to TRBJ2-1; D possibly uses TRBD1 or TRBD2 (6 bases each). This CDR3 is 15 amino acids long. Germline loops: CDR1 ENHRY, CDR2 SYGVKD. V was shortened by 6 bases and J by 6 bases, with 18 bases between the two germline ends.

DNA for the CDR3: TGTGCCAGCAGGACCGGGACAGGGGGGAACTATGGCTACACCTTC. This sequence encodes CASRTGTGGNYGYTF. This chain uses TRBV6-5 with TRBJ1-2, with 11 bases aligning to TRBD1. V lost 6 bases to trimming and J lost 2 bases; unmatched junction nucleotides: 5. CDR1 and CDR2 (germline): MNHEY, SVGAGI. This CDR3 is built from 15 residues.

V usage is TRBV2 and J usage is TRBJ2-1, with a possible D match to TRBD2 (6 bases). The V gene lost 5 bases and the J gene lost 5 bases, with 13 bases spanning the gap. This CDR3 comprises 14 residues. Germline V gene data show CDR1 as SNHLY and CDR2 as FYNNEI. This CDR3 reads CASSLRPGDNEQFF. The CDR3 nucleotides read TGTGCCAGCAGTTTACGACCGGGAGACAATGAGCAGTTCTTC. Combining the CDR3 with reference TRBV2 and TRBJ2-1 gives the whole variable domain EPEVTQTPSHQVTQMGQEVILRCVPISNHLYFYWYRQILGQKVEFLVSFYNNEISEKSEIFDDQFSVERPDGSNFTLKIRSTKLEDSAMYFCASSLRPGDNEQFFGPGTRLTVL.

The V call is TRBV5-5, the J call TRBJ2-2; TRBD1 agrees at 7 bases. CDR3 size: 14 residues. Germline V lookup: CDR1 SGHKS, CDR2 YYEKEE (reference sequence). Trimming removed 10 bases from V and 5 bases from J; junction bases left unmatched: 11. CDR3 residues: CASRTGAGTGELFF. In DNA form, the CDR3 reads TGTGCCTCCCGGACAGGCGCCGGGACCGGGGAGCTGTTTTTT.

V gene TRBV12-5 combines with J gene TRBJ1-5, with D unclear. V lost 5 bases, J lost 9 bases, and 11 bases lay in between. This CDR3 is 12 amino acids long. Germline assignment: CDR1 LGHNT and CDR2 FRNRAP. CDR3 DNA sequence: TGTGCTAGTGGTCCCGATGTCGTGCCCCAGCATTTT. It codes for CASGPDVVPQHF.

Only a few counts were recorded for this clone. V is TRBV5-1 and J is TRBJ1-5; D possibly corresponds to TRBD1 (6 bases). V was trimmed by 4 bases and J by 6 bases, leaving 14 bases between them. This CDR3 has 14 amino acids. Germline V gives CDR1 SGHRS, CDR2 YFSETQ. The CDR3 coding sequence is TGCGCCAGCAGCCCTACAGGGCCTGGTCAGCCCCAGCATTTT. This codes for CASSPTGPGQPQHF. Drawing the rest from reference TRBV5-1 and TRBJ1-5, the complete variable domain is KAGVTQTPRYLIKTRGQQVTLSCSPISGHRSVSWYQQTPGQGLQFLFEYFSETQRNKGNFPGRFSGRQFSNSRSEMNVSTLELGDSALYLCASSPTGPGQPQHFGDGTRLSIL.